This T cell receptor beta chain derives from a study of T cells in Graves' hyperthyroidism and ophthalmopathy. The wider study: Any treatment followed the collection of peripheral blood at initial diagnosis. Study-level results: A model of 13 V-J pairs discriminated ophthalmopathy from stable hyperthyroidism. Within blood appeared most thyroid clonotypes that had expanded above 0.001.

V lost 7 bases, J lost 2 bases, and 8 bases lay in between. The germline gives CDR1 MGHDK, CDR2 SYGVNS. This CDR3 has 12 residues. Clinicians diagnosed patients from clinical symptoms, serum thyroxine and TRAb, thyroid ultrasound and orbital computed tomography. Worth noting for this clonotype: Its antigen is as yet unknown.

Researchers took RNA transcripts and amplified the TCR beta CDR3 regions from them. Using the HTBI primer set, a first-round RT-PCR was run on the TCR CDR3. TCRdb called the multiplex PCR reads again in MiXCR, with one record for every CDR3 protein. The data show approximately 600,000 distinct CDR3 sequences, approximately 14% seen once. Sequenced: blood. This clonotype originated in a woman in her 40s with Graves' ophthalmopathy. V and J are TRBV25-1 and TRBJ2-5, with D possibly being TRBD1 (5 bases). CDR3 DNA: TGTGCCAGCAACAGGCAGCAAGAGACCCAGTACTTC. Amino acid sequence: CASNRQQETQYF.